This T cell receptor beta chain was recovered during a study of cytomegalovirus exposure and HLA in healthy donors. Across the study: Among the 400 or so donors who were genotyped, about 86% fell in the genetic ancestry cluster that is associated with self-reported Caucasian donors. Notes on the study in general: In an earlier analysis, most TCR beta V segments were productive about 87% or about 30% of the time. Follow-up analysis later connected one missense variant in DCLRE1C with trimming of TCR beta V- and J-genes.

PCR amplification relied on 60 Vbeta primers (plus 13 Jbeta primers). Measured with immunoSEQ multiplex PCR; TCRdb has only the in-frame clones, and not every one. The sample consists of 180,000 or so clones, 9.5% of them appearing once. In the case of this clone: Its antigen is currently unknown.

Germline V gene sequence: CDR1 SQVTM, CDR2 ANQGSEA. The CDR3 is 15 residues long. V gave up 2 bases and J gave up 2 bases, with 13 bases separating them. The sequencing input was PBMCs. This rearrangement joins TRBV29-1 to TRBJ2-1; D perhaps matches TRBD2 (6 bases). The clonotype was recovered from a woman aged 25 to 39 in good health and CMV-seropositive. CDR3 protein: CSVERWGGTYNEQFF. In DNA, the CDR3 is TGCAGCGTTGAAAGGTGGGGCGGGACCTACAATGAGCAGTTCTTC.